A single sample gave rise to the 23 T cell receptor beta chains below, sequenced in a study of shared clonotypes between healthy human individuals. The naive CD8 fraction comprised CD45RO-negative cells positively selected for CCR7 and excluded terminally differentiated effector memory CD45RA+ cells. Generated by immunoSEQ multiplex PCR, the TCRdb table keeps only in-frame clones and is missing some. The profile shows millions of clones, roughly 91% of them singletons. Input material: naive CD8+ T cells from PBMCs. These receptor sequences come from a man between 18 and 35 years old in good health. Some clones in this sample may be carry-over from other donors' samples.

J is TRBJ2-1 and V is TRBV15, with 8 bases matching TRBD1. The CDR3 covers 13 residues. Germline loops: CDR1 LNHNV, CDR2 YYDKDF (reference sequence). Trimming cost V 8 bases and J 5 bases; bases outside gene matches: 5. CDR3 amino acids: CATQDRENNEQFF. The CDR3 DNA sequence: TGTGCCACCCAGGACAGGGAAAACAATGAGCAGTTCTTC.

CDR3 coding DNA: TGTGCCAGCAGCTCCCCCCGGATTCTGCGGGAGTCTAAAGAGACCCAGTACTTC. Translation gives CASSSPRILRESKETQYF. The chain has TRBV7-8 and TRBJ2-5; TRBD2 matches at 7 bases. The CDR3 length is 18 residues. With 4 bases clipped from V and 3 bases from J, the junction kept 17 bases outside the gene matches. Per germline, CDR1 SGHVS and CDR2 FQNEAQ.

The V call is TRBV11-2, the J call TRBJ2-5; 7 bases are a match to TRBD2. J gave up 1 base and V 4 bases, and 6 bases lay outside the gene matches. The germline V gene has CDR1 SGHAT and CDR2 FQNNGV. The CDR3 loop spans 15 amino acids. In DNA form, the CDR3 reads TGTGCCAGCAGCTGGGGACTACTACTCCAAGAGACCCAGTACTTC. As protein: CASSWGLLLQETQYF.

The CDR3 loop is CASSTPALYNEQFF. The CDR3 nucleotides are TGTGCCAGCAGCACCCCGGCCCTCTACAATGAGCAGTTCTTC. The J gene is TRBJ2-1, the V gene TRBV9, with D uncertain. Germline CDR1 reads SGDLS; CDR2 reads YYNGEE. The V and J ends lost 4 bases and 3 bases respectively, with 11 bases between them. The CDR3 is 14 amino acids.

This chain connects TRBV28 to TRBJ1-1; possibly TRBD1 for D (5 bases). Trimming removed 6 bases at V and 1 base at J, with 15 bases between. The germline V gene has CDR1 MDHEN and CDR2 SYDVKM. CDR3 length equals 15 residues. The CDR3 DNA reads as TGTGCCAGCAGCGTCTGGAGGGGCCCGAACACTGAAGCTTTCTTT. This gives the protein CASSVWRGPNTEAFF.

As regards this clone: One base away lies a much larger clone, so this may be a sequencing read error. The same CDR3 can be traced to other DNA sequences in this sample. The chain joins TRBV9 to TRBJ2-3, with 9 nucleotides matching TRBD2. CDR3 size: 16 residues. Germline V lookup: CDR1 SGDLS, CDR2 YYNGEE. Trimming took 3 bases from V and 2 from J; bases not matched to a gene: 7. The CDR3 is CASSGGTSGLTDTQYF. As DNA, the CDR3 is TGTGCCAGCAGCGGAGGAACTAGCGGGCTCACAGATACGCAGTATTTT.

The gene calls are TRBV2 and TRBJ1-4; weak D call: TRBD1 (5 bases). Germline lookup yields CDR1 SNHLY and CDR2 FYNNEI. The CDR3 extends over 15 amino acids. V was shortened by 4 bases and J by 9 bases, with 18 bases between the two germline ends. The CDR3 sequence is CASSVATGLNQKLFF. CDR3 DNA sequence: TGTGCCAGCAGTGTAGCAACAGGCCTAAATCAAAAACTGTTTTTT.

Remarks on this clone: The same CDR3 is also encoded by other DNA sequences in this sample. The chain combines TRBV13 with TRBJ2-7, with D perhaps matching TRBD1 (5 bases). Germline V gene data show CDR1 as PRHDT and CDR2 as FYEKMQ (reference sequence). The CDR3 is 13 amino acids. V lost 5 bases and J 0 bases, leaving 8 bases between the germline ends. The DNA for the CDR3 is TGTGCCAGCAGCCCCGACAGCTCCTACGAGCAGTACTTC. Its protein product is CASSPDSSYEQYF.

V and J are TRBV28 and TRBJ1-1, with 8 bases aligning to TRBD1. CDR3 length: 17 residues. After removal of 5 bases from V and 1 base from J, the junction contained 12 bases not matched to a gene. Germline V CDR1 and CDR2: MDHEN, SYDVKM. The CDR3 here is CASSNPETGVGNTEAFF. The CDR3 nucleotides are TGTGCCAGCAGTAACCCAGAGACAGGGGTTGGGAACACTGAAGCTTTCTTT.

CDR3 bases: TGTGCCAGCACCGCTCGGGGGGGGGCGTACACTGAAGCTTTCTTT. Its translation: CASTARGGAYTEAFF. This rearrangement joins TRBV7-8 to TRBJ1-1; D is perhaps TRBD1 (6 bases). The V and J ends lost 7 bases and 3 bases respectively, with 18 bases between them. The CDR3 loop spans 15 amino acids. Germline values: CDR1 SGHVS, CDR2 FQNEAQ.

The chain uses TRBV27 and TRBJ1-1, with TRBD1 identical over 8 bases. Trimming cost V 8 bases and J 4 bases; bases outside gene matches: 6. Germline V lookup: CDR1 MNHEY, CDR2 SMNVEV (reference sequence). The CDR3 covers 13 residues. As DNA, the CDR3 is TGTGCCAGCGCCGGACAGGGAGGCACTGAAGCTTTCTTT. Its translation: CASAGQGGTEAFF.

This clone showed up just once. The CDR3 reads CAISSTTQPYYGYTF. The CDR3 DNA follows: TGTGCCATCAGTTCAACGACTCAACCCTACTATGGCTACACCTTC. The chain links TRBV10-3 to TRBJ1-2; D is ambiguous. The V end was cut by 5 bases, the J end by 3 bases, with 16 bases between. The CDR3 spans 15 residues. Germline-derived CDR1 and CDR2 are ENHRY and SYGVKD.

The V call is TRBV5-1, the J call TRBJ2-5; 13 bases agree with TRBD2. V shed 0 bases and J 5 bases; nucleotides not matched to a gene: 4. Per the germline V gene, CDR1 is SGHRS and CDR2 is YFSETQ. This CDR3 is 16 amino acids long. In DNA, the CDR3 is TGCGCCAGCAGCTTGGGACTAGCGGGAGGCGGGGAGACCCAGTACTTC. This gives the protein CASSLGLAGGGETQYF.

The chain employs TRBV6-1 and TRBJ1-4, with D uncertain. V dropped 2 bases and J dropped 4 bases, with 11 bases sitting between them. This CDR3 is 15 amino acids long. Germline V CDR1 and CDR2: MNHNS, SASEGT. The CDR3 loop is CASSESSDFNEKLFF. In nucleotides, the CDR3 is TGTGCCAGCAGTGAAAGTTCAGATTTTAATGAAAAACTGTTTTTT.

This sequence joins TRBV9 and TRBJ2-1; TRBD2 matches at 9 bases. CDR3 length equals 16 residues. V dropped 2 bases and J dropped 7; count of bases not matched to a gene: 10. The germline gives CDR1 SGDLS, CDR2 YYNGEE. CDR3 amino acids: CASSVGSGGTGNEQFF. The CDR3 DNA reads TGTGCCAGCAGCGTCGGTAGCGGGGGCACTGGGAATGAGCAGTTCTTC.

The DNA for the CDR3 is TGTGCCAGCAGCTTCGACAGAGGGCCCGGCTACACCTTC. Residues: CASSFDRGPGYTF. This chain connects TRBV11-2 to TRBJ1-2; the D gene is possibly TRBD1 (5 bases). The germline V gene encodes CDR1 SGHAT and CDR2 FQNNGV. The CDR3 extends over 13 amino acids. The V gene lost 3 bases and the J gene lost 8 bases, with 13 bases spanning the gap. The full variable domain, completed using reference TRBV11-2 and TRBJ1-2, is EAGVAQSPRYKIIEKRQSVAFWCNPISGHATLYWYQQILGQGPKLLIQFQNNGVVDDSQLPKDRFSAERLKGVDSTLKIQPAKLEDSAVYLCASSFDRGPGYTFGSGTRLTVV.

The rearrangement joins TRBV5-6 to TRBJ2-1; the D gene is possibly TRBD2 (7 bases). The CDR3 totals 14 residues. Trimming left V 4 bases short and J 10 bases short, with 18 bases between. Germline assignment: CDR1 SGHDT and CDR2 YYEEEE. CDR3 nucleotides: TGTGCCAGCAGCCCCCGTAGGGGGGGCCAGGAGCAGTTCTTC. Translated, it gives CASSPRRGGQEQFF.

This clone has just one count. The V and J genes are TRBV7-9 and TRBJ1-2; a weak D match, TRBD1 (6 bases). Germline lookup yields CDR1 SEHNR and CDR2 FQNEAQ (reference sequence). V gave up 1 base and J gave up 6 bases, with 12 bases separating them. The CDR3 sequence is 14 residues long. CDR3 sequence (DNA): TGTGCCAGCAGCTTAGTTCGGGGGGCGAATGGCTACACCTTC. Protein product: CASSLVRGANGYTF.

The chain joins TRBV27 to TRBJ2-3; no clear D gene. Germline loops: CDR1 MNHEY, CDR2 SMNVEV (reference sequence). The CDR3 has 13 residues. V dropped 6 bases and J dropped 0 bases, with 7 bases sitting between them. The CDR3 region is CASSHLSTDTQYF. The CDR3 nucleotides are TGTGCCAGCAGCCACCTTAGCACAGATACGCAGTATTTT.

For this clone: Other DNA sequences in this specimen translate into the identical CDR3. The rearrangement uses TRBV19 and TRBJ2-3, with D hard to call. Germline V gene sequence: CDR1 LNHDA, CDR2 SQIVND (reference sequence). CDR3 length equals 14 residues. Deletions cut 3 bases from V and 4 bases from J, with 11 bases between. The CDR3 region has the DNA TGTGCCAGTAGTATCGGAAGTAGCCCAGATACGCAGTATTTT. Protein: CASSIGSSPDTQYF.

The chain links TRBV9 to TRBJ2-1, with TRBD2 identical over 7 bases. The V gene's germline CDR1 is SGDLS and CDR2 YYNGEE. J was trimmed by 6 bases and V by 1 base; bases with no gene match: 10. The CDR3 contains 16 residues. The CDR3 coding sequence is TGTGCCAGCAGCGTATGGGGGGAGGGCCGGACCAATGAGCAGTTCTTC. Translated, it gives CASSVWGEGRTNEQFF. Drawing the rest from reference TRBV9 and TRBJ2-1, the complete variable domain is DSGVTQTPKHLITATGQRVTLRCSPRSGDLSVYWYQQSLDQGLQFLIQYYNGEERAKGNILERFSAQQFPDLHSELNLSSLELGDSALYFCASSVWGEGRTNEQFFGPGTRLTVL.

The genes are TRBV7-9 and TRBJ2-5, with 7 positions matching TRBD2. The J call may be in error: the DNA end matches TRBJ2-7 better. This CDR3 comprises 17 residues. Germline values: CDR1 SEHNR, CDR2 FQNEAQ (reference sequence). The CDR3: CASSLAPGLADSYEQYF. The CDR3 DNA reads as TGTGCCAGCAGCTTAGCGCCAGGGCTAGCGGACTCCTACGAGCAGTACTTC.

The chain carries TRBV28 and TRBJ1-3; 11 positions match TRBD1. Trimming took 6 bases from V and 4 from J; bases not matched to a gene: 17. This CDR3 comprises 19 residues. Germline values: CDR1 MDHEN, CDR2 SYDVKM. The CDR3 protein is CASSPWAGTGGQRGNTIYF. The CDR3 region has the DNA TGTGCCAGCAGCCCCTGGGCCGGGACAGGGGGTCAAAGAGGAAACACCATATATTTT. Full variable domain (rest looked up from reference TRBV28 and TRBJ1-3): DVKVTQSSRYLVKRTGEKVFLECVQDMDHENMFWYRQDPGLGLRLIYFSYDVKMKEKGDIPEGYSVSREKKERFSLILESASTNQTSMYLCASSPWAGTGGQRGNTIYFGEGSWLTVV.